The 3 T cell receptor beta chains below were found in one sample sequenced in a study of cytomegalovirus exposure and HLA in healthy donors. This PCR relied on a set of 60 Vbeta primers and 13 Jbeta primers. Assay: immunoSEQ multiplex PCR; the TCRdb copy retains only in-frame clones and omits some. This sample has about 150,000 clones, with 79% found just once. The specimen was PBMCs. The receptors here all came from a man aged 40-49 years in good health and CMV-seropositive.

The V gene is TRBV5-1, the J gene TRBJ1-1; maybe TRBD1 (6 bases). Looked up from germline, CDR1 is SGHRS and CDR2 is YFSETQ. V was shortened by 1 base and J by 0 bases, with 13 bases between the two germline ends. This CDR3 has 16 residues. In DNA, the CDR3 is TGCGCCAGCAGCTTGTTACCGACAGGACTGAACACTGAAGCTTTCTTT. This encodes CASSLLPTGLNTEAFF. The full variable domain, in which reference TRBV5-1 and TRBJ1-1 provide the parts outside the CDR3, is KAGVTQTPRYLIKTRGQQVTLSCSPISGHRSVSWYQQTPGQGLQFLFEYFSETQRNKGNFPGRFSGRQFSNSRSEMNVSTLELGDSALYLCASSLLPTGLNTEAFFGQGTRLTVV.

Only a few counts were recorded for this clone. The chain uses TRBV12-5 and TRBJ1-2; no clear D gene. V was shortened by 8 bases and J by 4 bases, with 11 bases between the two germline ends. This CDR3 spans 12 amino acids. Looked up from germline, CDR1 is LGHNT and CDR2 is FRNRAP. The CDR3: CASSGSSYGYTF. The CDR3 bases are TGTGCTAGTAGCGGCAGTTCCTATGGCTACACCTTC.

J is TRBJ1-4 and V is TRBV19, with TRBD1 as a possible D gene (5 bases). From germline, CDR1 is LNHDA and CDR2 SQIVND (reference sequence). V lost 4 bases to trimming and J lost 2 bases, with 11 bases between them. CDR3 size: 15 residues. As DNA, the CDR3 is TGTGCCAGTAGTACGGGGGGGTTGACTAATGAAAAACTGTTTTTT. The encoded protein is CASSTGGLTNEKLFF.